One and the same sample provided the 28 T cell receptor beta chains below, sequenced in a study of siplizumab effects on memory and regulatory T cells. Repertoires were generated with immunoSEQ multiplex PCR, while TCRdb's copy carries only in-frame clones and drops some. In the table there are more than 85,000 clones, 75% to 95% of which are singletons. Input material: CD4+ T cells sorted from blood. The receptors were sampled from a human donor in good health. Some clones in this sample may be carry-over from other donors' samples.

The V gene is TRBV10-3, the J gene TRBJ1-2; D is uncertain. Germline V lookup: CDR1 ENHRY, CDR2 SYGVKD. The CDR3 is 12 amino acids. Trimming took off 0 bases at V and 8 bases at J, with 7 bases between the two ends. The CDR3 DNA sequence: TGTGCCATCAGTGAGTCGGAGGGAGGCTACACCTTC. Its translation is CAISESEGGYTF.

V is TRBV19 and J is TRBJ2-5; weak D call: TRBD2 (5 bases). Germline values: CDR1 LNHDA, CDR2 SQIVND (reference sequence). There are 13 residues in the CDR3. The V gene lost 4 bases and the J gene lost 8 bases, with 14 bases spanning the gap. The CDR3 is CASSSSGLGTQYF. Written as DNA, the CDR3 is TGTGCCAGTAGTAGTTCCGGACTCGGAACCCAGTACTTC.

The chain employs TRBV5-1 and TRBJ1-4, with D uncertain. This CDR3 region has 14 residues. Germline lookup yields CDR1 SGHRS and CDR2 YFSETQ. Trimming stripped 4 bases from V and 3 bases from J, with 10 bases between. The CDR3 DNA sequence: TGCGCCAGCAGCACGGGCTCCTCTAATGAAAAACTGTTTTTT. Translation gives CASSTGSSNEKLFF.

The rearrangement links TRBV7-3 to TRBJ1-3; D may be TRBD1 (5 bases). CDR1 is SGHTA, CDR2 FQGTGA, per germline. The CDR3 runs 16 residues. V lost 2 bases, J lost 0 bases, and 11 bases lay in between. The CDR3 region has the DNA TGTGCCAGCAGCTTAGGGGCGGTGAGCTCTGGAAACACCATATATTTT. Translating gives CASSLGAVSSGNTIYF.

CDR3 sequence (DNA): TGTGCCAGCAGCTCGAGATGGGGGCGCGGCGGCTACAATGAGCAGTTCTTC. It encodes CASSSRWGRGGYNEQFF. V is TRBV7-2 and J is TRBJ2-1; a possible D gene is TRBD1 (6 bases). The CDR3 sequence is 17 residues long. V shed 4 bases and J shed 3 bases, with 19 bases lying between them. Germline loops: CDR1 SGHTA, CDR2 FQGNSA.

CDR3 amino acids: CASSVGQGVAGELFF. The CDR3 nucleotides are TGTGCCAGCAGTGTCGGACAGGGTGTGGCCGGGGAGCTGTTTTTT. The V gene is TRBV2, the J gene TRBJ2-2; 8 nucleotides align to TRBD1. The V gene's germline CDR1 is SNHLY and CDR2 FYNNEI. V gave up 4 bases and J gave up 6 bases; unmatched junction bases: 7. This CDR3 region has 15 residues.

The CDR3 loop is CASSIAHLRGSLDSTF. The DNA of the CDR3 is TGTGCCAGCAGTATCGCCCATCTGAGGGGCAGCTTAGACAGCACCTTC. J is TRBJ1-2 and V is TRBV28, with D perhaps TRBD1 (5 bases). Trimming stripped 5 bases from V and 13 bases from J, with 29 bases between. The CDR3 consists of 16 residues. Germline V gene lookup returns CDR1 MDHEN and CDR2 SYDVKM.

The chain employs TRBV5-8 and TRBJ1-3, with D possibly TRBD1 on 6 matching bases. Germline CDR1 and CDR2: SGHTS and YDEGEE. The CDR3 is made up of 14 amino acids. V was pared by 1 base and J by 2 bases, with 7 bases between. CDR3 residues: CASSLNRAGNTIYF. CDR3 coding DNA: TGTGCCAGCAGCTTGAACAGGGCTGGAAACACCATATATTTT.

The chain couples TRBV21-1 to TRBJ1-3. TRBV21-1 constitutes a pseudogene. The CDR3 totals 16 residues. In DNA form, the CDR3 reads TGTGCCAGCAGCAAAGTTCGGGATGGCTCTGGAAACACCATATATTTT. Encoded protein: CASSKVRDGSGNTIYF.

This chain joins TRBV14 and TRBJ2-7; no reliable D call. The CDR3 runs 15 residues. CDR1 is SGHDN and CDR2 is FVKESK in the germline V gene. V was clipped by 0 bases and J by 5 bases, with 14 bases between them. In nucleotides, the CDR3 is TGTGCCAGCAGCCAAGATCGAATGGTTTACGACGAGCAGTACTTC. As protein: CASSQDRMVYDEQYF.

The chain uses TRBV19 and TRBJ1-4; the D is unclear. The CDR3 spans 15 residues. Between the trimmed V and J ends, which lost 3 bases and 5 bases, there was a span of 13 bases. CDR1 is LNHDA and CDR2 is SQIVND in the germline V gene (reference sequence). The DNA for the CDR3 is TGTGCCAGTAGTATCCCAGCGGAGCGAAATGAAAAACTGTTTTTT. It codes for CASSIPAERNEKLFF.

As regards this clone: The junction does not match germline at one end; this may be a read error. The chain is built from TRBV7-7 and TRBJ2-5; D perhaps matches TRBD2 (5 bases). The CDR3 extends over 14 amino acids. Per germline, CDR1 SSHAT and CDR2 FNYEAQ (reference sequence). This CDR3 is CASSLVGLDETQYF. CDR3 bases: TGTGCTAGCAGCTTAGTAGGACTCGATGAGACCCAGTACTTC.

The rearrangement uses TRBV7-8 and TRBJ2-5, with TRBD2 matching 7 bases. This CDR3 has 15 amino acids. CDR1 and CDR2 (germline): SGHVS, FQNEAQ. V dropped 0 bases and J dropped 7; count of bases not matched to a gene: 8. The CDR3 reads CASSLATSVYGTQYF. The CDR3 DNA is TGTGCCAGCAGCTTAGCAACTAGCGTCTATGGGACCCAGTACTTC.

J is TRBJ2-1 and V is TRBV2; no clear D gene. V gave up 6 bases and J gave up 12 bases, with 12 bases separating them. Germline CDR1 reads SNHLY; CDR2 reads FYNNEI. The CDR3 is made up of 11 amino acids. The CDR3 DNA follows: TGTGCCAGCAGGGTTGATGCCCTGCAGTTCTTC. It codes for CASRVDALQFF. The full variable domain, completed using reference TRBV2 and TRBJ2-1, is EPEVTQTPSHQVTQMGQEVILRCVPISNHLYFYWYRQILGQKVEFLVSFYNNEISEKSEIFDDQFSVERPDGSNFTLKIRSTKLEDSAMYFCASRVDALQFFGPGTRLTVL.

The chain employs TRBV5-1 and TRBJ2-1, with TRBD1 matching 7 bases. The V gene end was trimmed by 2 bases and the J gene end by 7 bases; junction bases not matched to a gene: 3. The germline gives CDR1 SGHRS, CDR2 YFSETQ. CDR3 length: 13 amino acids. The CDR3 is CASSFDRANEQFF. CDR3 sequence (DNA): TGCGCCAGCAGCTTTGACAGGGCTAATGAGCAGTTCTTC. The variable domain in full, with the rest retrieved from reference TRBV5-1 and TRBJ2-1, is KAGVTQTPRYLIKTRGQQVTLSCSPISGHRSVSWYQQTPGQGLQFLFEYFSETQRNKGNFPGRFSGRQFSNSRSEMNVSTLELGDSALYLCASSFDRANEQFFGPGTRLTVL.

This chain links TRBV2 with TRBJ1-1; D unresolved. Trimming shortened V by 7 bases and J by 1 base, and 13 bases separated the two germline ends. Germline V gene sequence: CDR1 SNHLY, CDR2 FYNNEI. CDR3 size: 14 residues. The CDR3, as DNA: TGTGCCAGCACCCCTGATGGCCAGAACACTGAAGCTTTCTTT. It is translated as CASTPDGQNTEAFF.

The rearrangement joins TRBV9 to TRBJ2-7; unclear D gene. Per the germline V gene, CDR1 is SGDLS and CDR2 is YYNGEE. The CDR3 sequence is 11 residues long. Trimming cost V 4 bases and J 0 bases, with 2 bases left between them. CDR3 sequence reads: CASSSSYEQYF. CDR3 DNA: TGTGCCAGCAGCTCCTCCTACGAGCAGTACTTC.

CDR3 in DNA: TGTGCCAGCAGTGAAGCACAAAGGTTTGGGACTGAAGCTTTCTTT. Its protein is CASSEAQRFGTEAFF. This chain links TRBV6-1 with TRBJ1-1; D is ambiguous. The CDR3 is 15 residues long. In germline, CDR1 is MNHNS, CDR2 SASEGT. Trimming stripped 0 bases from V and 5 bases from J, with 13 bases between.

This sequence joins TRBV15 and TRBJ2-7, with a weak D call TRBD1 (6 bases). Germline CDR1 and CDR2: LNHNV and YYDKDF (reference sequence). V lost 0 bases and J lost 4, with 13 bases in between. CDR3 length: 15 residues. Here the CDR3 reads CATSREPGVLYEQYF. Here the CDR3 DNA reads TGTGCCACCAGCAGAGAACCAGGGGTGTTGTACGAGCAGTACTTC.

V gene TRBV5-4 combines with J gene TRBJ1-3; 8 nucleotides match TRBD1. Germline V gives CDR1 SGHNT, CDR2 YYREEE (reference sequence). The CDR3 spans 15 residues. V dropped 2 bases and J dropped 3; count of bases not matched to a gene: 4. The CDR3 spells CASSFTGGGGNTIYF. CDR3 bases: TGTGCCAGCAGCTTTACAGGGGGAGGTGGAAACACCATATATTTT.

The chain has TRBV19 and TRBJ2-5; D ambiguous. The CDR3 loop spans 14 amino acids. Per germline, CDR1 LNHDA and CDR2 SQIVND (reference sequence). The V gene lost 5 bases and the J gene lost 10 bases, with 20 bases spanning the gap. The DNA for the CDR3 is TGTGCCAGTAGTGGTCTATTATCGGAAAGGGACCAGTACTTC. It yields the protein CASSGLLSERDQYF.

The CDR3 DNA follows: TGTGCCAGCGGGACATCTCTCACAGATACGCAGTATTTT. This translates into CASGTSLTDTQYF. The chain carries TRBV6-4 and TRBJ2-3; a possible D gene is TRBD1 (6 bases). This CDR3 region has 13 residues. The germline CDR1 and CDR2 sequences are MRHNA and SNTAGT. The ends were cut back, 8 bases at V and 2 bases at J, with 11 bases in the middle.

The chain carries TRBV6-1 and TRBJ1-4; no clear D. V shed 1 base and J shed 8 bases, with 11 bases lying between them. Germline V gene lookup returns CDR1 MNHNS and CDR2 SASEGT. The length of the CDR3 is 14 residues. The CDR3 nucleotides are TGTGCCAGCAGTGAAGGGGCGGGGAAGGAAAAACTGTTTTTT. Translating it yields CASSEGAGKEKLFF.

The chain uses TRBV4-1 and TRBJ2-5, with 8 bases identical to TRBD1. CDR1 MGHRA and CDR2 YSYEKL come from the germline V gene. The ends lost 4 bases at V and 4 bases at J; junction bases unmatched: 14. The CDR3 is 17 residues long. CDR3 residues: CASSPGRDRHPLETQYF. DNA for the CDR3: TGCGCCAGCAGCCCGGGGCGGGACAGGCACCCATTAGAGACCCAGTACTTC.

The chain recombines TRBV5-6 with TRBJ2-5; TRBD2 agrees at 9 bases. Trimming at V came to 6 bases and at J to 4 bases, leaving 4 bases not matched to a gene. Germline CDR1 and CDR2: SGHDT and YYEEEE. The CDR3 extends over 13 amino acids. The CDR3 nucleotides are TGTGCCAGCAAAATTAGCGGGAGAGAGACCCAGTACTTC. Translating gives CASKISGRETQYF.

This chain links TRBV7-2 with TRBJ2-1; D ambiguous. The CDR3 has 11 residues. V dropped 1 base and J dropped 8 bases, with 3 bases sitting between them. Per the germline V gene, CDR1 is SGHTA and CDR2 is FQGNSA. The DNA for the CDR3 is TGTGCCAGCAGCTTAGACCATGAGCAGTTCTTC. Amino acid sequence: CASSLDHEQFF.

V gene TRBV6-5 combines with J gene TRBJ2-1, with D unresolved. Per the germline V gene, CDR1 is MNHEY and CDR2 is SVGAGI. This CDR3 comprises 13 residues. The germline V and J ends were trimmed by 2 bases and 9 bases, with 11 bases remaining between them. The CDR3 bases are TGTGCCAGCAGTTACGACGCGGAGCTTGAGCAGTTCTTC. Translating it yields CASSYDAELEQFF.

This rearrangement joins TRBV9 to TRBJ2-5, with 8 bases lining up with TRBD1. Germline loops: CDR1 SGDLS, CDR2 YYNGEE. The CDR3 totals 17 residues. Unmatched junction bases numbered 10, after V lost 0 bases and J lost 3 bases. The CDR3 nucleotides are TGTGCCAGCAGCGTAGGGGCCGGACAGGGAGGTGAAGAGACCCAGTACTTC. Protein: CASSVGAGQGGEETQYF. The full variable domain, rest sourced from reference TRBV9 and TRBJ2-5, is DSGVTQTPKHLITATGQRVTLRCSPRSGDLSVYWYQQSLDQGLQFLIQYYNGEERAKGNILERFSAQQFPDLHSELNLSSLELGDSALYFCASSVGAGQGGEETQYFGPGTRLLVL.